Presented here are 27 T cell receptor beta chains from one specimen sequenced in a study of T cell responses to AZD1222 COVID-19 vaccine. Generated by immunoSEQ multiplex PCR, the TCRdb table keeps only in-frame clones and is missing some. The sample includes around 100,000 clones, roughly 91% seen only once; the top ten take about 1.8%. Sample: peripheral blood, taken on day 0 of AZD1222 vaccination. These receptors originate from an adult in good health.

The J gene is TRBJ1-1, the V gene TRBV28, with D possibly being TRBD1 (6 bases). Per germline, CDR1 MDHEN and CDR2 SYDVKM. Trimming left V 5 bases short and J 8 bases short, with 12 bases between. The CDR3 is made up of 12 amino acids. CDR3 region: CASSKRTEEAFF. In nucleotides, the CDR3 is TGTGCCAGCAGTAAGAGGACAGAAGAAGCTTTCTTT.

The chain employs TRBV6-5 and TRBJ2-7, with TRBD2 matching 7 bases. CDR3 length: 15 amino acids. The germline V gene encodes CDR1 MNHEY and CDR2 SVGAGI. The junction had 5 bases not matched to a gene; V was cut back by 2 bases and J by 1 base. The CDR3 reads CASSYLRAGSYEQYF. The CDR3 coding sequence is TGTGCCAGCAGTTACCTTAGAGCGGGATCCTACGAGCAGTACTTC.

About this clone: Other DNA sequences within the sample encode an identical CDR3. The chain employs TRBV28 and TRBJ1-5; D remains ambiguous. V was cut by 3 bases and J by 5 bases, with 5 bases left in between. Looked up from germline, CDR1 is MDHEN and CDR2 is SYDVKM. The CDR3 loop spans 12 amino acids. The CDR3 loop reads CASSFRDQPQHF. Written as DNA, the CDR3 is TGTGCCAGCAGTTTTAGGGATCAGCCCCAGCATTTT.

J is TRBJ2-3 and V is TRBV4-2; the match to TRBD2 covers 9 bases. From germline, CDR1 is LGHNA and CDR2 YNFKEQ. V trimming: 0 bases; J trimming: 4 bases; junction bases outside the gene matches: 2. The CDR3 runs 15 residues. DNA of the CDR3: TGTGCCAGCAGCCAAGATGGCGGGAGGGCAGATACGCAGTATTTT. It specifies CASSQDGGRADTQYF.

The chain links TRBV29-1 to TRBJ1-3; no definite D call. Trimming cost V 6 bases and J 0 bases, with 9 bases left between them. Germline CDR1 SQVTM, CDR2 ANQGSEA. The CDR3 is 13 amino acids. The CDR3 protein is CSVQLNSGNTIYF. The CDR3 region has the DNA TGCAGCGTCCAGTTGAACTCTGGAAACACCATATATTTT.

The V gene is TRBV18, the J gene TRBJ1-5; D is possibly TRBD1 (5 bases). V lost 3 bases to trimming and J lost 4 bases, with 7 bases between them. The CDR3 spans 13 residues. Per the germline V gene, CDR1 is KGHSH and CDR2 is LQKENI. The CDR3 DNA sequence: TGTGCCAGCTCACCGGGGGGGAATCAGCCCCAGCATTTT. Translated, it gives CASSPGGNQPQHF.

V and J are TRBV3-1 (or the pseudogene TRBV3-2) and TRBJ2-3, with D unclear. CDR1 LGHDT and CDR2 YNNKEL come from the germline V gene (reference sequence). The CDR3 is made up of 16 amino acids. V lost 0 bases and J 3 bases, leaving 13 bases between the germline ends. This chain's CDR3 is CASSQEFGGKTDTQYF. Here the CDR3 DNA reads TGTGCCAGCAGCCAAGAGTTCGGTGGTAAAACAGATACGCAGTATTTT.

CDR3 bases: TGCAGCGTCAAGGGACAGGGAGTCTACGAGCAGTACTTC. Its protein product is CSVKGQGVYEQYF. The rearrangement uses TRBV29-1 and TRBJ2-7, with TRBD1 identical over 9 bases. This CDR3 is built from 13 residues. Germline CDR1 is SQVTM and CDR2 is ANQGSEA. The ends lost 6 bases at V and 3 bases at J; junction bases unmatched: 6.

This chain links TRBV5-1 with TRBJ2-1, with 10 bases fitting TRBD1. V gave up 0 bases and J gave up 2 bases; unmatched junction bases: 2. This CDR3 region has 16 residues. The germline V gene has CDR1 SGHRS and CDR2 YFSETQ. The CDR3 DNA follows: TGCGCCAGCAGCTTGGATGGACAGGGGGCCTACAATGAGCAGTTCTTC. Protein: CASSLDGQGAYNEQFF.

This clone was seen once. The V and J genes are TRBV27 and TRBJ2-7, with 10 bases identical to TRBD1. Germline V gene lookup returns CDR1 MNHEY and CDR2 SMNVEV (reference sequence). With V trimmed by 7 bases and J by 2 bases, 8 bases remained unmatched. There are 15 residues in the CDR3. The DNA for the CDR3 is TGTGCCAGCAATTACCGGGGACAGGGGACCTACGAGCAGTACTTC. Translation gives CASNYRGQGTYEQYF.

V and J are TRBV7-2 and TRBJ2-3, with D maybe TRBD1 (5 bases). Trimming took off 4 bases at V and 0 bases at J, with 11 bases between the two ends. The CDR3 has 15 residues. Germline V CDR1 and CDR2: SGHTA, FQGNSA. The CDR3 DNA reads TGTGCCAGCAGCTACGACAGCCTTAGCACAGATACGCAGTATTTT. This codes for CASSYDSLSTDTQYF.

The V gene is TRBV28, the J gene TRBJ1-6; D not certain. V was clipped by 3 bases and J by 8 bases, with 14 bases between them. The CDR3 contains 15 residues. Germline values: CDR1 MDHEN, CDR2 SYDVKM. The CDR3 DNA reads TGTGCCAGCAGTTTGTCTTCCGGAGTGGATTCACCCCTCCACTTT. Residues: CASSLSSGVDSPLHF.

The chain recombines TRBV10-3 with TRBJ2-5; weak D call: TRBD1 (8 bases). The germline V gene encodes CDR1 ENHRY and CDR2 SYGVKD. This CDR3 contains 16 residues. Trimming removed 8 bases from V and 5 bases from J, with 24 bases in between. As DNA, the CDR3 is TGTGCCATCGGCACGCATGTTGGACAGGGAGGGGAGACCCAGTACTTC. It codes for CAIGTHVGQGGETQYF.

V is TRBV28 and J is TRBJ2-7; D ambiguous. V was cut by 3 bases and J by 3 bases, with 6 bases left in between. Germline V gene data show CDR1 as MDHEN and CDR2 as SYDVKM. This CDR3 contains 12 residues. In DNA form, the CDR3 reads TGTGCCAGCAGTTTTTCGGTCTACGAGCAGTACTTC. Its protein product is CASSFSVYEQYF.

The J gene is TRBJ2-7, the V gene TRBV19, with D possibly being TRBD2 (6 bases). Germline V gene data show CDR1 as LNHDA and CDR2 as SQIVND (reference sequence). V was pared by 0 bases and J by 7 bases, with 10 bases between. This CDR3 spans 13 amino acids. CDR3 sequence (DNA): TGTGCCAGTAGTATAGACACTAGCAGGGAGCAGTACTTC. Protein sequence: CASSIDTSREQYF.

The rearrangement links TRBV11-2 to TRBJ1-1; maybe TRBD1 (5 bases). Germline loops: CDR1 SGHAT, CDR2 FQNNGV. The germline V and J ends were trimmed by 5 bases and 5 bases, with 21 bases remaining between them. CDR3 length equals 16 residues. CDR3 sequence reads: CASSEGPGRGRTEAFF. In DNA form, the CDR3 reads TGTGCCAGCAGCGAAGGACCGGGACGAGGGAGGACTGAAGCTTTCTTT.

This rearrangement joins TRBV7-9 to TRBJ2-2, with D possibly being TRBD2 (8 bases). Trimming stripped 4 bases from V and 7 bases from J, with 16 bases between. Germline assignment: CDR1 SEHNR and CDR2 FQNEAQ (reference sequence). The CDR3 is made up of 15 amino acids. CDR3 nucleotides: TGTGCCAGCAGCTCCCGGGAGGGGGCGATCGGGGAGCTGTTTTTT. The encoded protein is CASSSREGAIGELFF.

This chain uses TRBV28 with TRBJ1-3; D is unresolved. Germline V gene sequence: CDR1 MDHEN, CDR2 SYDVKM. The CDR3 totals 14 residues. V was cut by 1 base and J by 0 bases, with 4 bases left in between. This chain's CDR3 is CASSLSISGNTIYF. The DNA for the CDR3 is TGTGCCAGCAGTTTATCTATCTCTGGAAACACCATATATTTT.

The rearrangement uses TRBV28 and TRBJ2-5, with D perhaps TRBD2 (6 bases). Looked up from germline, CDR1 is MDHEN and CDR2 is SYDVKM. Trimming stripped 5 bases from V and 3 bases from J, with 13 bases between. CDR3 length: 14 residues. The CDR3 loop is CASSIRGWEETQYF. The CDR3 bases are TGTGCCAGCAGTATCCGGGGGTGGGAAGAGACCCAGTACTTC.

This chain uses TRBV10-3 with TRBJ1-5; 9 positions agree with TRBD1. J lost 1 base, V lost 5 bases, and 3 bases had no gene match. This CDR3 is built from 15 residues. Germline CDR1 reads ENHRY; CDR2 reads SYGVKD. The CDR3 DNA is TGTGCCATCAGTAAGGACAGGGGAAGCAATCAGCCCCAGCATTTT. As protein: CAISKDRGSNQPQHF.

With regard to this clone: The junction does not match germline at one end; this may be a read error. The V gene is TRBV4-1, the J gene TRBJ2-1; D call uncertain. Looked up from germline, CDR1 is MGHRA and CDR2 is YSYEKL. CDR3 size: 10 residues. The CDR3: CASGHNEQFF. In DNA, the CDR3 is TGCGCCAGCGGCCACAATGAGCAGTTCTTC.

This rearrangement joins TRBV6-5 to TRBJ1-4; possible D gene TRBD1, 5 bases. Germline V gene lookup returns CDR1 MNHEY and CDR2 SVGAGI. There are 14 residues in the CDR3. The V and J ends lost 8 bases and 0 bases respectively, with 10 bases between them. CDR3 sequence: CASDRGATNEKLFF. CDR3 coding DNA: TGTGCCAGCGACCGGGGGGCAACTAATGAAAAACTGTTTTTT.

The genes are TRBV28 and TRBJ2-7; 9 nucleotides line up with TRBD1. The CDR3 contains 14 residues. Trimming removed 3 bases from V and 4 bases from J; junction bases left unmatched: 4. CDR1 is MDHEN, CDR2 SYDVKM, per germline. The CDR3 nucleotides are TGTGCCAGCAGTTTGGGGGGACAGGGTTACGAGCAGTACTTC. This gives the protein CASSLGGQGYEQYF.

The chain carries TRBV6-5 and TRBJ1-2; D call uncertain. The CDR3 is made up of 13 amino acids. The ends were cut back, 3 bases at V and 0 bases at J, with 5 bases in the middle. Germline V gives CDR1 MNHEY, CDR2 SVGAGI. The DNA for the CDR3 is TGTGCCAGCAGTTATAGCCCTAACTATGGCTACACCTTC. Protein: CASSYSPNYGYTF.

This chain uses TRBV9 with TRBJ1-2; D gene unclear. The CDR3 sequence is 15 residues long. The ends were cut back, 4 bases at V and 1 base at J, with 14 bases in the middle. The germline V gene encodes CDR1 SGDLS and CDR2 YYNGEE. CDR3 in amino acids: CASSRTPGDNYGYTF. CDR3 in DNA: TGTGCCAGCAGCCGAACTCCCGGGGATAACTATGGCTACACCTTC.

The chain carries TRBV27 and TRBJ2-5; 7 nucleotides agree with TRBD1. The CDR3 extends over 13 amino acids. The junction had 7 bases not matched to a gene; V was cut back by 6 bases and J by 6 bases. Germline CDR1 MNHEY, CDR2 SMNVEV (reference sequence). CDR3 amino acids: CASRSTGWKTQYF. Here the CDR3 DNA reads TGTGCCAGCAGATCGACAGGGTGGAAGACCCAGTACTTC.

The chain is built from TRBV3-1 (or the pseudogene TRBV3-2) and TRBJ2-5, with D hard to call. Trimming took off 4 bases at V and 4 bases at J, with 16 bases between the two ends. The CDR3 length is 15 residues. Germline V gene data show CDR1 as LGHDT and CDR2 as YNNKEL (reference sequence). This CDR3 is CASSLSALSGETQYF. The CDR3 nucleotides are TGTGCCAGCAGCCTTAGTGCGCTTAGTGGAGAGACCCAGTACTTC.